This T cell receptor (beta chain) was found in a study of T cell repertoires in cytomegalovirus infection. Study-wide background: Public TCR beta signatures indicated both CMV infection and matching HLA type. Study-wide findings and caveats: CMV-specific TCR beta clonotypes restricted by HLA-C dominated the ex vivo response.

From germline, CDR1 is SEHNR and CDR2 FQNEAQ (reference sequence). CDR3 length: 16 residues. Deletions cut 2 bases from V and 0 bases from J, with 12 bases between. Using its own MiXCR run on the reads, TCRdb lists one record per CDR3 protein. The table includes around 490,000 distinct CDR3 sequences, approximately 26% detected once. As regards this clonotype: Its target is not known.

This chain uses TRBV7-9 with TRBJ2-3, with D possibly matching TRBD1 (5 bases). The sequence derives from a human donor in good health (CMV status not recorded). Some clones in this sample may be carry-over from other donors' samples. The sequenced sample was PBMCs. CDR3 region: CASSLPTDPSTDTQYF. CDR3 sequence (DNA): TGTGCCAGCAGCTTACCGACAGACCCTAGCACAGATACGCAGTATTTT.